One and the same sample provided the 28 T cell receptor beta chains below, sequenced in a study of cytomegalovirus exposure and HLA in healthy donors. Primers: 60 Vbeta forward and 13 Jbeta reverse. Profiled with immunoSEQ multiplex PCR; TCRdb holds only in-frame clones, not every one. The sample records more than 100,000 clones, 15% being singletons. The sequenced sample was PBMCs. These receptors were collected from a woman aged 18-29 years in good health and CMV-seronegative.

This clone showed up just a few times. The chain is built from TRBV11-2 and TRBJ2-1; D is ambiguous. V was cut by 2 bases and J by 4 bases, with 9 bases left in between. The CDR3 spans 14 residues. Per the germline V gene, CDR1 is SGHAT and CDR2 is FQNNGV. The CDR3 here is CASSLQQFYNEQFF. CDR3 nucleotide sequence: TGTGCCAGCAGCTTACAACAGTTTTACAATGAGCAGTTCTTC.

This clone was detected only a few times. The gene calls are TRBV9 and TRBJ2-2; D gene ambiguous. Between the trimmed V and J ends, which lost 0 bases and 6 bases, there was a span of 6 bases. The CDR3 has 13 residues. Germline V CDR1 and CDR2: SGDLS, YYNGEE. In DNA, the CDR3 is TGTGCCAGCAGCGTAGCTATGGCCGGGGAGCTGTTTTTT. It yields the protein CASSVAMAGELFF.

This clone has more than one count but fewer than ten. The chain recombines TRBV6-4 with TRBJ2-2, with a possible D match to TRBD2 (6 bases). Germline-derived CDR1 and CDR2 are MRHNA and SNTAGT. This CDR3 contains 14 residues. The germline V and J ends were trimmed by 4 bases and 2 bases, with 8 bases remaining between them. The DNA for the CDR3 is TGTGCCAGCAGTGTGGAGGGAAACACCGGGGAGCTGTTTTTT. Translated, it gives CASSVEGNTGELFF.

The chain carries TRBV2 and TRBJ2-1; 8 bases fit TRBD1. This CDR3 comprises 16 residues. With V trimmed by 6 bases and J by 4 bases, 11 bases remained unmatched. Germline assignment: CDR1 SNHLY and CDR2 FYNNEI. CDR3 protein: CASSDTDRGSYNEQFF. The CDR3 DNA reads TGTGCCAGCAGCGATACCGACAGGGGTTCGTACAATGAGCAGTTCTTC.

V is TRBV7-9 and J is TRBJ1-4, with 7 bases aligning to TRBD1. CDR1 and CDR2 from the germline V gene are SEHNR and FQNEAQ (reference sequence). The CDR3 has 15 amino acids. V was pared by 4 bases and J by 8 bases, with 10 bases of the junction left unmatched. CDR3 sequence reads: CASSWTQGPREKLFF. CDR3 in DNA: TGTGCCAGCAGCTGGACACAGGGGCCTCGGGAAAAACTGTTTTTT.

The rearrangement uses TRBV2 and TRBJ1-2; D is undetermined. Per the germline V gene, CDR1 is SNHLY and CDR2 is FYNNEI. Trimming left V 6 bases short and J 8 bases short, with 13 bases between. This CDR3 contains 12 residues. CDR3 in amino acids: CASRAVLVGYTF. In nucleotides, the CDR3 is TGTGCCAGCAGGGCGGTTCTAGTCGGCTACACCTTC.

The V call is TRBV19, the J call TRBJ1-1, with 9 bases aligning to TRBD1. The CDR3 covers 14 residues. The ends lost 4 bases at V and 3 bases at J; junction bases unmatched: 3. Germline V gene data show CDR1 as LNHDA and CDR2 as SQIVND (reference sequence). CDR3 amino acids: CASSTGQGYTEAFF. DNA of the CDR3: TGTGCCAGTAGTACGGGACAGGGTTACACTGAAGCTTTCTTT. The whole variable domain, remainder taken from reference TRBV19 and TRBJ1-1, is DGGITQSPKYLFRKEGQNVTLSCEQNLNHDAMYWYRQDPGQGLRLIYYSQIVNDFQKGDIAEGYSVSREKKESFPLTVTSAQKNPTAFYLCASSTGQGYTEAFFGQGTRLTVV.

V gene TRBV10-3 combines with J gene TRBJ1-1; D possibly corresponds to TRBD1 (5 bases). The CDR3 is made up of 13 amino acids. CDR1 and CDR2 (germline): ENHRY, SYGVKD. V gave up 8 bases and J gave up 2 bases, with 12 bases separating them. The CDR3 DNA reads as TGTGCCATCGGTGGACAAATTAACACTGAAGCTTTCTTT. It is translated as CAIGGQINTEAFF.

CDR3 DNA sequence: TGTGCCAGCAAGGGCAGGGTGGGCAATCAGCCCCAGCATTTT. Protein: CASKGRVGNQPQHF. The chain employs TRBV2 and TRBJ1-5; a possible D gene is TRBD1 (5 bases). Trimming removed 7 bases from V and 2 bases from J, with 12 bases in between. Germline V gene data show CDR1 as SNHLY and CDR2 as FYNNEI. The CDR3 extends over 14 amino acids.

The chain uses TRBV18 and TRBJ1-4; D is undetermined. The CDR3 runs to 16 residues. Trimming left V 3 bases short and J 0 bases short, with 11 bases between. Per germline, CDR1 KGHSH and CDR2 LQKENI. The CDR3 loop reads CASSPLPPATNEKLFF. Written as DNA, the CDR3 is TGTGCCAGCTCACCCCTCCCTCCTGCAACTAATGAAAAACTGTTTTTT.

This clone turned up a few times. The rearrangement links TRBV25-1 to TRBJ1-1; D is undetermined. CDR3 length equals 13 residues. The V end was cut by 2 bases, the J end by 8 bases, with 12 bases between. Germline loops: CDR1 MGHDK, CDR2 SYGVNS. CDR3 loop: CASSERRDGEAFF. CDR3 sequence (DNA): TGTGCCAGCAGTGAAAGGAGGGATGGAGAAGCTTTCTTT.

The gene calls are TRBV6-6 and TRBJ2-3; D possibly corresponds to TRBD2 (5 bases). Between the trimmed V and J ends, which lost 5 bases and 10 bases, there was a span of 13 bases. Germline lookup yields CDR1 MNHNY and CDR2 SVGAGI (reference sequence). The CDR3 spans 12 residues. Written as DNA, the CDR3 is TGTGCCAGCAGTCCCCGAGGGCGGGCGCAGTATTTT. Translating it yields CASSPRGRAQYF.

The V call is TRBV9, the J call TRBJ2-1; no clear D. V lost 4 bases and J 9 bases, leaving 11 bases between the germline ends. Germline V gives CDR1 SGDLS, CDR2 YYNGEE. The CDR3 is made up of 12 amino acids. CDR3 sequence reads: CASSYLGSEQFF. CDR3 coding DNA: TGTGCCAGCAGCTACCTAGGAAGTGAGCAGTTCTTC.

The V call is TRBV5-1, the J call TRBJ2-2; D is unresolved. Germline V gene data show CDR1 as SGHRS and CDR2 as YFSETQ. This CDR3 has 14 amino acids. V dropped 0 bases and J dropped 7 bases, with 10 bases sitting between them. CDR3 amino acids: CASSLEVAVGELFF. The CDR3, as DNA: TGCGCCAGCAGCTTGGAGGTTGCGGTCGGGGAGCTGTTTTTT. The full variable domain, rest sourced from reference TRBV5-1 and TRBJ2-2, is KAGVTQTPRYLIKTRGQQVTLSCSPISGHRSVSWYQQTPGQGLQFLFEYFSETQRNKGNFPGRFSGRQFSNSRSEMNVSTLELGDSALYLCASSLEVAVGELFFGEGSRLTVL.

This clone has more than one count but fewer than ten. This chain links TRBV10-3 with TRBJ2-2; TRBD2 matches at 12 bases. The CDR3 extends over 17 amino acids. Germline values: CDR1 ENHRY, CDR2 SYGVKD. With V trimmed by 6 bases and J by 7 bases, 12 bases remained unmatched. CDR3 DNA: TGTGCCATCAGGAGGGGTGGACTAGCGGGACGAGACGGGGAGCTGTTTTTT. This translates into CAIRRGGLAGRDGELFF.

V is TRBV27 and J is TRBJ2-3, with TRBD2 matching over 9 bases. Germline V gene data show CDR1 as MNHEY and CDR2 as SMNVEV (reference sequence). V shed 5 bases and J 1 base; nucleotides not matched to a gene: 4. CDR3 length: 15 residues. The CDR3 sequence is CASSIVAGGTDTQYF. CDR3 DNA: TGTGCCAGCAGTATAGTAGCGGGGGGCACAGATACGCAGTATTTT.

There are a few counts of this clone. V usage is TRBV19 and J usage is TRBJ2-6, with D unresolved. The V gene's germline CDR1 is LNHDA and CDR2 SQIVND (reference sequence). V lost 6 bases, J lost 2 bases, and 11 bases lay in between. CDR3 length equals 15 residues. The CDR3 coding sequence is TGTGCCAGTAGGCCCTCGAGCACTGGGGCCAACGTCCTGACTTTC. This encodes CASRPSSTGANVLTF.

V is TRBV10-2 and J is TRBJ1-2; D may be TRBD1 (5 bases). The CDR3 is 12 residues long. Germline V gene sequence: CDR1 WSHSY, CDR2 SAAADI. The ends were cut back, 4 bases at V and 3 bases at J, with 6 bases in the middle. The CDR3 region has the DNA TGCGCCAGCAGTGGCAGGGACTATGGCTACACCTTC. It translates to CASSGRDYGYTF.

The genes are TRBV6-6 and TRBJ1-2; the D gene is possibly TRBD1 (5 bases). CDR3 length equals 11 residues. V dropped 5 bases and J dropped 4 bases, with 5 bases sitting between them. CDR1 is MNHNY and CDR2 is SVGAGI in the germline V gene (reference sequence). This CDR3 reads CASSDSYGYTF. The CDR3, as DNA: TGTGCCAGCAGTGACAGCTATGGCTACACCTTC.

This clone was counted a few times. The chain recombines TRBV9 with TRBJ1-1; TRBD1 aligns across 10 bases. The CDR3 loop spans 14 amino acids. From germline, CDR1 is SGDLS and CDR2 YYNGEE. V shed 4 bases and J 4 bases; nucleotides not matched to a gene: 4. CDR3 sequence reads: CASSPRTGGTEAFF. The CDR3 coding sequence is TGTGCCAGCAGCCCCCGGACAGGGGGCACTGAAGCTTTCTTT.

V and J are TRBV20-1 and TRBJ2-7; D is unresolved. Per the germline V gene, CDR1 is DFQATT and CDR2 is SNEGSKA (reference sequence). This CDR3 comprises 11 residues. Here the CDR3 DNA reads TGCAGCGCCCGCGAGGCCCACGAGCAGTACTTC. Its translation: CSAREAHEQYF.

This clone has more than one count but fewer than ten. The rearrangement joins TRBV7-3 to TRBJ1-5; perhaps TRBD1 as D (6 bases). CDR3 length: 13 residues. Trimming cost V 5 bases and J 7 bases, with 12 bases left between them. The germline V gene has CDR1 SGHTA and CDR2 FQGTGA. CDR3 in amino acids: CASSAGGGQPQHF. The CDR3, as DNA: TGTGCCAGCAGCGCGGGGGGCGGACAGCCCCAGCATTTT.

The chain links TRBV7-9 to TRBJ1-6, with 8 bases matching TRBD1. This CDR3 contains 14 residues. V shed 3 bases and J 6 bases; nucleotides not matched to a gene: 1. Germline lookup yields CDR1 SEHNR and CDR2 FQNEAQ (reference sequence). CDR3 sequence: CASSFGQGNSPLHF. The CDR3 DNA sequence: TGTGCCAGCAGCTTTGGACAGGGTAATTCACCCCTCCACTTT. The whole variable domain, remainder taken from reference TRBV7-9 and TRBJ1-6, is DTGVSQNPRHKITKRGQNVTFRCDPISEHNRLYWYRQTLGQGPEFLTYFQNEAQLEKSRLLSDRFSAERPKGSFSTLEIQRTEQGDSAMYLCASSFGQGNSPLHFGNGTRLTVT.

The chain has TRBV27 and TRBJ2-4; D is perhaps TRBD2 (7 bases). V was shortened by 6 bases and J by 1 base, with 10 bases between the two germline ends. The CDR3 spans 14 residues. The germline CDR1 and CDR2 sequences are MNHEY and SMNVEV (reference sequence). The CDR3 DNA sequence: TGTGCCAGCAGCAAGGGGGGGGCCAAAAACATTCAGTACTTC. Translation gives CASSKGGAKNIQYF.

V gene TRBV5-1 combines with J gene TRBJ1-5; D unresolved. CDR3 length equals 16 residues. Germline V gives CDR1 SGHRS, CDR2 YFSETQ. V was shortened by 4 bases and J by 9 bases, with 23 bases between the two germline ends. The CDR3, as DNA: TGCGCCAGCAGCGCTGGCCCCGGGAAAGCTGCGGGGCCCCAGCATTTT. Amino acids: CASSAGPGKAAGPQHF.

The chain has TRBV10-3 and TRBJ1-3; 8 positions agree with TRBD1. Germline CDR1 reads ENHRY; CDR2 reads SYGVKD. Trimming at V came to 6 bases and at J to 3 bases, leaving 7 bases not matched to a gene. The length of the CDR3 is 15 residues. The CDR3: CAIRVTGVYGNTIYF. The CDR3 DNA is TGTGCCATCAGAGTGACAGGGGTTTATGGAAACACCATATATTTT.

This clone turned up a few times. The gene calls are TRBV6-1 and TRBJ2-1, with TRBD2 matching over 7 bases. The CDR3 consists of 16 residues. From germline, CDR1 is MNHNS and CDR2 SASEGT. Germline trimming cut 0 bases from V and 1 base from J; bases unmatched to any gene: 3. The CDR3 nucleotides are TGTGCCAGCAGTGAAGCGCCTAGCGGTTCCTACAATGAGCAGTTCTTC. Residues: CASSEAPSGSYNEQFF.

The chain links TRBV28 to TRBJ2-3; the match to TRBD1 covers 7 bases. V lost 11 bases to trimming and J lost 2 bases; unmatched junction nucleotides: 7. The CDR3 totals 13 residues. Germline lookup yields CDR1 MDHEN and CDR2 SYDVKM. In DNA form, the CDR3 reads TGTGCCGGGAAGGGACAGCTCACAGATACGCAGTATTTT. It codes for CAGKGQLTDTQYF.